The clone carrying this T cell receptor beta chain was counted many times. Its antigen is currently unknown. Preparing the TCRbeta library involved the use of unique molecular identifiers. TCRdb re-analysed the PCR reads in MiXCR, keeping a single row per CDR3 protein. The data show roughly 49,000 distinct CDR3 sequences, roughly 8.7% seen once. This sample stems from a study of T-cell reconstitution after alpha-beta-depleted transplantation in children. Findings and limits, study-wide: From newly produced T cells came most of the T-cell counts and diversity one year after transplant. Alpha-beta T cells present about two months after transplant were reported to originate from several hundred expanded graft clones. It was surviving recipient T cells and thymic progenitors that gave some patients high TCRbeta diversity at day 60.

The CDR3 length is 11 residues. V was clipped by 4 bases and J by 4 bases, with 7 bases between them. Looked up from germline, CDR1 is DFQATT and CDR2 is SNEGSKA (reference sequence). This material consisted of PBMCs, mostly from graft donor cells, taken 60 days after TCRalphabeta/CD19-depleted stem cell transplant. This TCR derives from a male patient under 10 years old who had a stem cell transplant for chronic granulomatous disease, so the T cells may come from the graft donor. The chain employs TRBV20-1 and TRBJ1-2, with D hard to call. The CDR3 bases are TGCAGTGCTAAACAGATCTATGGCTACACCTTC. Translation: CSAKQIYGYTF.